This TCR beta chain came from a study of blood T cell repertoires in COVID-19. Measured with immunoSEQ multiplex PCR; TCRdb has only the in-frame clones, and not every one. The table lists over 300,000 clones, under 90% of them singletons. Participant age was roughly 18 to 100 years, and participants resided in around 24 US areas. Germline CDR1 is MNHEY and CDR2 is SVGEGT. The V and J ends lost 0 bases and 10 bases respectively, with 10 bases between them. CDR3 size: 13 residues. The TCR was taken from a woman younger than 35 who had recovered from COVID-19. The sequenced sample consisted of PBMCs or T cells enriched from blood (not recorded which). The rearrangement links TRBV6-2 or TRBV6-3 to TRBJ2-1; D remains ambiguous. CDR3 sequence (DNA): TGTGCCAGCAGTTACTCGGCGAGCGCCGAGCAGTTCTTC. It yields the protein CASSYSASAEQFF.